A selection of T cell receptor beta chains follows, all from one sample in a study of CD8 T cells in Susac syndrome. One entry per CDR3 protein results from TCRdb running MiXCR on the immunoSEQ multiplex PCR reads. The top ten clones hold around 0.1% of a sample with fewer than 200,000 distinct CDR3 sequences, approximately 94% of them seen once. Material for sequencing was CD4+ T cells from PBMCs. The receptor source for this set is a human donor in good health. The CDR3 runs from the conserved cysteine through the conserved F or W. The D gene is left open where the match is weak. Clone size is given for some rows only: seen once, a few or many times, or a class if the clone is expanded.

>NA|TRBJ1-2|NA|TRBV12-3/TRBV12-4
CASSLEEYYGYTF
TGTGCCAGCAGTTTGGAGGAATACTATGGCTACACCTTC
>NA|TRBJ2-7|TRBD1|TRBV27
CASQTPGQGAYEQYF
TGTGCCAGCCAGACTCCGGGACAGGGCGCCTACGAGCAGTACTTC
>NA|TRBJ1-4|NA|TRBV3-1
CASSQGRGREKLFF
TGTGCCAGCAGCCAAGGAAGAGGTCGTGAAAAACTGTTTTTT
>NA|TRBJ2-2|NA|TRBV5-1
CASSIGNTGELFF
TGCGCCAGCAGTATCGGGAACACCGGGGAGCTGTTTTTT
>NA|TRBJ1-2|NA|TRBV2
CASTRGTSAGYTF
TGTGCCAGCACCCGGGGGACCTCTGCTGGCTACACCTTC
>NA|TRBJ2-7|TRBD2|TRBV5-1
CASSGLGGTTHEQYF
TGCGCCAGCAGCGGACTAGGAGGGACGACCCACGAGCAGTACTTC
>NA|TRBJ2-4|TRBD2|TRBV5-4
CASSLSSGGPAKNIQYF
TGTGCCAGCAGCTTGTCTAGCGGGGGCCCGGCCAAAAACATTCAGTACTTC
>NA|TRBJ1-5|NA|TRBV5-8
CASSRQEDQPQHF
TGTGCCAGCAGCCGACAGGAGGATCAGCCCCAGCATTTT
>NA|TRBJ1-6|NA|TRBV6-1
CASRVKWALHF
TGTGCCAGCAGGGTAAAGTGGGCCCTCCACTTT
>NA|TRBJ1-1|TRBD1|TRBV27
CASRPQGARNTEAFF
TGTGCCAGCAGACCACAGGGGGCTAGGAACACTGAAGCTTTCTTT
>NA|TRBJ1-6|NA|TRBV3-1
CASSQFRVGNSPLHF
TGTGCCAGCAGCCAATTCAGGGTCGGTAATTCACCCCTCCACTTT
>NA|TRBJ1-3|NA|TRBV30
CAWSPVSGNTIYF
TGTGCCTGGAGTCCGGTATCAGGAAACACCATATATTTT
>few|TRBJ2-3|NA|TRBV6-6
CASSPRDTQYF
TGTGCCAGCAGCCCTCGAGATACGCAGTATTTT
>NA|TRBJ1-1|NA|TRBV12-3/TRBV12-4
CASSLVRFGPEAFF
TGTGCCAGCAGTTTAGTCAGGTTCGGGCCTGAAGCTTTCTTT
>NA|TRBJ2-7|NA|TRBV27
CASSLGDGTYEQYF
TGTGCCAGCAGTTTAGGGGACGGAACCTACGAGCAGTACTTC
>NA|TRBJ1-4|NA|TRBV15
CATSRESGVKEKLFF
TGTGCCACCAGCAGAGAGTCTGGAGTTAAGGAAAAACTGTTTTTT
>NA|TRBJ2-2|TRBD1|TRBV5-4
CASSFGGTGNTGELFF
TGTGCCAGCAGCTTCGGCGGGACAGGGAACACCGGGGAGCTGTTTTTT
>once|TRBJ2-6|NA|TRBV6-1
CASSEFGRGLPAGANVLTF
TGTGCCAGCAGTGAGTTTGGGCGGGGGCTCCCGGCCGGGGCCAACGTCCTGACTTTC
>once|TRBJ1-1|NA|TRBV5-1
CASQGPMNTEAFF
TGCGCCAGCCAGGGGCCAATGAACACTGAAGCTTTCTTT
>NA|TRBJ2-1|NA|TRBV9
CASSVVHEQFF
TGTGCCAGCAGCGTGGTCCATGAGCAGTTCTTC
>NA|TRBJ1-3|NA|TRBV9
CASGGLSGNTIYF
TGTGCCAGCGGGGGGCTCTCTGGAAACACCATATATTTT
>NA|TRBJ2-2|NA|TRBV3-1
CASSRTGFTGELFF
TGTGCCAGCAGCCGAACAGGGTTCACCGGGGAGCTGTTTTTT
>NA|TRBJ1-1|NA|TRBV15
CATSSIRGGYTEAFF
TGTGCCACCAGCAGCATACGGGGGGGATACACTGAAGCTTTCTTT
>NA|TRBJ1-5|NA|TRBV23-1
CASSSGTLNQPQHF
TGCGCCAGCAGCTCCGGGACCTTAAATCAGCCCCAGCATTTT
>NA|TRBJ2-2|NA|TRBV20-1
CSARMAGAANTGELFF
TGCAGTGCTAGAATGGCGGGGGCCGCGAACACCGGGGAGCTGTTTTTT
>NA|TRBJ1-6|NA|TRBV4-1
CASSQDSQGNSPLHF
TGCGCCAGCAGCCAAGATAGCCAGGGCAATTCACCCCTCCACTTT
>NA|TRBJ1-2|TRBD1|TRBV3-1
CASSRDRVGYGYTF
TGTGCCAGCAGCCGGGACAGGGTAGGCTATGGCTACACCTTC
>NA|TRBJ2-2|TRBD2|TRBV5-1
CASRRTSGGSYPGELFF
TGCGCCAGCAGGAGGACTAGCGGGGGTTCGTACCCCGGGGAGCTGTTTTTT
>NA|TRBJ2-5|TRBD2|TRBV13
CASSPGLAGARETQYF
TGTGCCAGCAGCCCCGGACTAGCGGGGGCACGAGAGACCCAGTACTTC
>NA|TRBJ2-2|NA|TRBV14
CASSQVVAFGELFF
TGTGCCAGCAGCCAAGTTGTGGCCTTCGGGGAGCTGTTTTTT
>once|TRBJ1-1|NA|TRBV12-3/TRBV12-4
CASSLVGSRVRAFF
TGTGCCAGCAGTTTAGTGGGGAGTAGAGTAAGGGCTTTCTTT
>NA|TRBJ1-2|NA|TRBV12-3/TRBV12-4
CATTDGSYYGYTF
TGTGCCACCACGGACGGCTCGTACTATGGCTACACCTTC
>few|TRBJ1-5|NA|TRBV7-2
CASSLLGRSNQPQHF
TGTGCCAGCAGTCTACTCGGAAGAAGCAATCAGCCCCAGCATTTT
>NA|TRBJ1-4|TRBD1|TRBV5-1
CASSSAPGTGGEKLFF
TGCGCCAGCAGCTCTGCCCCGGGGACAGGTGGTGAAAAACTGTTTTTT
>NA|TRBJ1-2|TRBD1|TRBV29-1
CSVVKNWDRASSRGYTF
TGCAGCGTGGTGAAGAACTGGGACAGGGCCTCCTCCCGAGGCTACACCTTC
>NA|TRBJ1-1|NA|TRBV3-1
CASSQDLSTLEAFF
TGTGCCAGCAGCCAAGATCTGAGTACTCTTGAAGCTTTCTTT